This T cell receptor (beta chain) was sequenced during a study of T cell responses to AZD1222 COVID-19 vaccine. The length of the CDR3 is 13 residues. The V end was cut by 2 bases, the J end by 0 bases, with 4 bases between. Germline CDR1 reads SGHVS; CDR2 reads FNYEAQ. The method was immunoSEQ multiplex PCR; TCRdb's version includes in-frame clones alone and lacks a portion of them. The sample has 150,000 to 200,000 clones, about nine tenths seen once; the top ten hold approximately 2.8%. Comments on this clone: No antigen is known for it.

Study outcomes and limitations: Seropositive at baseline were only a handful of AZD1222 recipients.

The gene calls are TRBV7-6 and TRBJ1-1; the D is unclear. Sequenced material: peripheral blood, taken on day 0 of AZD1222 vaccination. This clonotype originated in an adult in good health. As DNA, the CDR3 is TGTGCCAGCAGCTTAAGGATGAACACTGAAGCTTTCTTT. This gives the protein CASSLRMNTEAFF.